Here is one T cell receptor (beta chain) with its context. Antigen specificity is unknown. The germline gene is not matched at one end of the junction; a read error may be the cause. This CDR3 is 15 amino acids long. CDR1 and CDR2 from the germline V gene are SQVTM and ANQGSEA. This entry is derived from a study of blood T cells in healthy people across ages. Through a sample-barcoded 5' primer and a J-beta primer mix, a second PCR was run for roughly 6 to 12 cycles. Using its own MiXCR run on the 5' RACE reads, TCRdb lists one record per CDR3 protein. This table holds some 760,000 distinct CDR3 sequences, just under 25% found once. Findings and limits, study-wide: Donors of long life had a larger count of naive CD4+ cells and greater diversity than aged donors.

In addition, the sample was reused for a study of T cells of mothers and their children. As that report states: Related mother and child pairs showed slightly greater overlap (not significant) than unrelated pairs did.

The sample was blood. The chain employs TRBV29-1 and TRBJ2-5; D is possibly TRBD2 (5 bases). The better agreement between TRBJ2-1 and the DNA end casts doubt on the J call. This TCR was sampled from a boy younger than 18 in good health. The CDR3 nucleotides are TGCAGCGTCGAAACCGGACTTATCTCCTGCAATGAGCAGTTCTTC. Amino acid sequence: CSVETGLISCNEQFF.